Shown below are 22 T cell receptor beta chains from a single sample sequenced in a study of cytomegalovirus exposure and HLA in healthy donors. It was with 60 Vbeta and 13 Jbeta primers that the PCR ran. TCRdb's copy holds only in-frame clones and misses some; the assay was immunoSEQ multiplex PCR. In the table there are some 170,000 clones, roughly four fifths of which are singletons. Sequencing input: PBMCs. These receptors were collected from a woman aged 18-29 years in good health and CMV-seropositive.

The chain links TRBV11-2 to TRBJ2-3; tentatively, D is TRBD2 (5 bases). There are 16 residues in the CDR3. Trimming removed 3 bases at V and 2 bases at J, with 15 bases between. From germline, CDR1 is SGHAT and CDR2 FQNNGV. The CDR3 loop is CASSLVEVRDTDTQYF. The CDR3 DNA sequence: TGTGCCAGCAGCTTGGTGGAGGTGCGCGACACAGATACGCAGTATTTT. Complete variable domain (other parts from reference TRBV11-2 and TRBJ2-3): EAGVAQSPRYKIIEKRQSVAFWCNPISGHATLYWYQQILGQGPKLLIQFQNNGVVDDSQLPKDRFSAERLKGVDSTLKIQPAKLEDSAVYLCASSLVEVRDTDTQYFGPGTRLTVL.

V usage is TRBV5-5 and J usage is TRBJ2-3; 7 nucleotides match TRBD2. The ends lost 0 bases at V and 0 bases at J; junction bases unmatched: 4. CDR3 length: 16 residues. CDR1 SGHKS and CDR2 YYEKEE come from the germline V gene (reference sequence). This chain's CDR3 is CASSLAWGGSTDTQYF. Written as DNA, the CDR3 is TGTGCCAGCAGCTTGGCTTGGGGGGGGAGCACAGATACGCAGTATTTT.

V usage is TRBV13 and J usage is TRBJ1-6; 8 bases fit TRBD1. Germline assignment: CDR1 PRHDT and CDR2 FYEKMQ (reference sequence). CDR3 length equals 16 residues. The V segment lost 2 bases and the J segment 5 bases; nucleotides outside the gene matches: 5. The CDR3 here is CASSLLGQANNSPLHF. CDR3 DNA: TGTGCCAGCAGCTTATTGGGACAGGCTAATAATTCACCCCTCCACTTT.

This sequence joins TRBV6-1 and TRBJ2-7; the match to TRBD1 covers 9 bases. The germline V gene has CDR1 MNHNS and CDR2 SASEGT. The CDR3 loop spans 15 amino acids. J lost 3 bases, V lost 4 bases, and 7 bases had no gene match. The CDR3 coding sequence is TGTGCCAGCAGTGGCTACGGGACAGGGTACTACGAGCAGTACTTC. This encodes CASSGYGTGYYEQYF.

The V and J genes are TRBV30 and TRBJ1-2; D remains unclear. The V gene lost 0 bases and the J gene lost 6 bases, with 14 bases spanning the gap. The CDR3 consists of 14 residues. CDR1 is GTSNPN and CDR2 is SVGIG in the germline V gene (reference sequence). The CDR3 DNA is TGTGCCTGGAGTGTTCAAGTAGATTCGGATGGCTACACCTTC. Translated: CAWSVQVDSDGYTF.

The V gene is TRBV19, the J gene TRBJ1-4; D is unclear. The CDR3 is 14 amino acids. Per the germline V gene, CDR1 is LNHDA and CDR2 is SQIVND (reference sequence). V shed 6 bases and J shed 0 bases, with 8 bases lying between them. CDR3 in DNA: TGTGCCAGTAGGTCCCAGGCAACTAATGAAAAACTGTTTTTT. Translation gives CASRSQATNEKLFF.

This CDR3 is CASSVGGYTEAFF. In DNA form, the CDR3 reads TGTGCCAGCAGCGTAGGGGGCTACACTGAAGCTTTCTTT. The chain combines TRBV28 with TRBJ1-1, with 7 bases fitting TRBD1. Germline V gene lookup returns CDR1 MDHEN and CDR2 SYDVKM. This CDR3 has 13 amino acids. V shed 6 bases and J 3 bases; nucleotides not matched to a gene: 4. Combining the CDR3 with reference TRBV28 and TRBJ1-1 gives the whole variable domain DVKVTQSSRYLVKRTGEKVFLECVQDMDHENMFWYRQDPGLGLRLIYFSYDVKMKEKGDIPEGYSVSREKKERFSLILESASTNQTSMYLCASSVGGYTEAFFGQGTRLTVV.

The chain links TRBV7-6 to TRBJ2-3; no reliable D call. V was shortened by 4 bases and J by 2 bases, with 13 bases between the two germline ends. There are 15 residues in the CDR3. Germline CDR1 and CDR2: SGHVS and FNYEAQ. In DNA form, the CDR3 reads TGTGCCAGCAGCTCCACAGATGAACCCACAGATACGCAGTATTTT. It translates to CASSSTDEPTDTQYF.

This clone was counted between two and nine times. The rearrangement uses TRBV5-1 and TRBJ2-7; a possible D gene is TRBD1 (6 bases). CDR1 is SGHRS and CDR2 is YFSETQ in the germline V gene. The V end was cut by 0 bases, the J end by 0 bases, with 19 bases between. The CDR3 covers 18 residues. The CDR3 spells CASSLGGGQTTHSYEQYF. The CDR3 DNA sequence: TGCGCCAGCAGCTTGGGGGGCGGACAGACTACCCACTCCTACGAGCAGTACTTC.

This chain connects TRBV4-1 to TRBJ2-7; a possible D gene is TRBD1 (5 bases). Per germline, CDR1 MGHRA and CDR2 YSYEKL. V lost 1 base and J 9 bases, leaving 13 bases between the germline ends. The length of the CDR3 is 13 residues. CDR3 nucleotides: TGCGCCAGCAGCCAAGTAGGGGCCTTTGTGCAGTACTTC. Protein: CASSQVGAFVQYF.

As to this clone: Other DNA sequences in the same sample also yield this CDR3. The CDR3 DNA reads as TGTGCCAGCAGTCCCGGACAGGGGGAAAAACTGTTTTTT. Translated: CASSPGQGEKLFF. V usage is TRBV27 and J usage is TRBJ1-4; TRBD1 matches 9 bases. The CDR3 length is 13 residues. Trimming at V came to 5 bases and at J to 8 bases, leaving 3 bases not matched to a gene. The V gene's germline CDR1 is MNHEY and CDR2 SMNVEV (reference sequence). Full variable domain (missing parts from reference TRBV27 and TRBJ1-4): EAQVTQNPRYLITVTGKKLTVTCSQNMNHEYMSWYRQDPGLGLRQIYYSMNVEVTDKGDVPEGYKVSRKEKRNFPLILESPSPNQTSLYFCASSPGQGEKLFFGSGTQLSVL.

This clone was seen once. The chain links TRBV4-1 to TRBJ1-3; D is unclear. Germline V CDR1 and CDR2: MGHRA, YSYEKL. This CDR3 region has 18 residues. V gave up 0 bases and J gave up 0 bases, with 15 bases separating them. The CDR3 DNA reads as TGCGCCAGCAGCCAAGACCTTAAAGACATGAGCTCTGGAAACACCATATATTTT. This gives the protein CASSQDLKDMSSGNTIYF.

The sample holds a few counts of this clone. This chain links TRBV7-8 with TRBJ2-7; TRBD2 is a possible D gene (5 bases). In germline, CDR1 is SGHVS, CDR2 FQNEAQ. Deletions cut 7 bases from V and 2 bases from J, with 18 bases between. The CDR3 consists of 15 residues. The CDR3 loop is CASIDERDGTYEQYF. CDR3 nucleotides: TGTGCCAGCATCGATGAAAGAGACGGGACCTACGAGCAGTACTTC. The whole variable domain, filled in from reference TRBV7-8 and TRBJ2-7, reads GAGVSQSPRYKVAKRGQDVALRCDPISGHVSLFWYQQALGQGPEFLTYFQNEAQLDKSGLPSDRFFAERPEGSVSTLKIQRTQQEDSAVYLCASIDERDGTYEQYFGPGTRLTVT.

This clone was counted only a few times. At one of its ends the junction is not consistent with the germline gene, which may arise from a read error. The V and J genes are TRBV5-1 and TRBJ2-7; TRBD1 agrees at 7 bases. The CDR3 extends over 16 amino acids. Germline-derived CDR1 and CDR2 are SGHRS and YFSETQ. CDR3 DNA sequence: TGCGCCAGCAGCCTGGGGACAGCCAGACTCCCCTATGAGCAGTACTTC. Its translation is CASSLGTARLPYEQYF.

V is TRBV7-2 and J is TRBJ1-4; TRBD1 is a possible D gene (6 bases). V shed 1 base and J shed 4 bases, with 10 bases lying between them. The CDR3 has 15 residues. Germline V CDR1 and CDR2: SGHTA, FQGNSA. This chain's CDR3 is CASSLGPRGNEKLFF. The CDR3 DNA reads as TGTGCCAGCAGCTTAGGTCCCAGGGGTAATGAAAAACTGTTTTTT. The full variable domain, with the rest looked up from reference TRBV7-2 and TRBJ1-4, is GAGVSQSPSNKVTEKGKDVELRCDPISGHTALYWYRQSLGQGLEFLIYFQGNSAPDKSGLPSDRFSAERTGGSVSTLTIQRTQQEDSAVYLCASSLGPRGNEKLFFGSGTQLSVL.

The V call is TRBV14, the J call TRBJ1-4; D might be TRBD1 (5 bases). The germline V and J ends were trimmed by 1 base and 3 bases, with 9 bases remaining between them. CDR1 is SGHDN and CDR2 is FVKESK in the germline V gene. CDR3 length equals 15 residues. DNA for the CDR3: TGTGCCAGCAGCCAAGTTGGCAGGGCTAATGAAAAACTGTTTTTT. It is translated as CASSQVGRANEKLFF.

The CDR3 region is CASSQDRQGNNQPQHF. The CDR3, as DNA: TGCGCCAGCAGCCAAGACAGACAGGGGAACAATCAGCCCCAGCATTTT. The V call is TRBV4-3, the J call TRBJ1-5, with TRBD1 identical over 8 bases. Trimming removed 0 bases from V and 3 bases from J; junction bases left unmatched: 4. The CDR3 has 16 residues. Looked up from germline, CDR1 is LGHNA and CDR2 is YSLEER.

J is TRBJ1-2 and V is TRBV4-3, with TRBD1 matching 8 bases. Trimming cost V 4 bases and J 6 bases; bases outside gene matches: 7. This CDR3 comprises 14 residues. Germline CDR1 is LGHNA and CDR2 is YSLEER. In DNA, the CDR3 is TGCGCCAGCAGCCCAACCCGGACAGGGAATGGCTACACCTTC. It translates to CASSPTRTGNGYTF.

The rearrangement joins TRBV7-9 to TRBJ1-2; unclear D gene. The CDR3 covers 13 residues. Per germline, CDR1 SEHNR and CDR2 FQNEAQ (reference sequence). V lost 3 bases, J lost 6 bases, and 11 bases lay in between. CDR3 DNA: TGTGCCAGCAGCTTGAACGGGTTAAATGGCTACACCTTC. This sequence encodes CASSLNGLNGYTF.

This sequence joins TRBV5-1 and TRBJ2-2, with 7 bases identical to TRBD1. Germline lookup yields CDR1 SGHRS and CDR2 YFSETQ. J was trimmed by 0 bases and V by 4 bases; bases with no gene match: 6. The CDR3 is made up of 16 amino acids. The CDR3 is CASSRAGTANTGELFF. The CDR3 DNA reads as TGCGCCAGCAGCCGAGCCGGGACAGCGAACACCGGGGAGCTGTTTTTT.

The chain recombines TRBV7-8 with TRBJ1-2; 9 bases are shared with TRBD1. The length of the CDR3 is 17 residues. CDR1 is SGHVS and CDR2 is FQNEAQ in the germline V gene. With 4 bases clipped from V and 8 bases from J, the junction kept 17 bases outside the gene matches. The CDR3 nucleotides are TGTGCCAGCAGCTCTCACGGGACAGGGAATCGTAATGCGGGCTACACCTTC. It yields the protein CASSSHGTGNRNAGYTF. Variable domain in full (rest from reference TRBV7-8 and TRBJ1-2): GAGVSQSPRYKVAKRGQDVALRCDPISGHVSLFWYQQALGQGPEFLTYFQNEAQLDKSGLPSDRFFAERPEGSVSTLKIQRTQQEDSAVYLCASSSHGTGNRNAGYTFGSGTRLTVV.

CDR3 in DNA: TGTGCCAGTAGCTCAGGGGGTTACAATGAGCAGTTCTTC. This codes for CASSSGGYNEQFF. The chain links TRBV19 to TRBJ2-1, with 7 bases aligning to TRBD1. Germline assignment: CDR1 LNHDA and CDR2 SQIVND (reference sequence). The CDR3 length is 13 residues. The V and J ends lost 6 bases and 4 bases, in that order; junction bases with no gene match: 3.